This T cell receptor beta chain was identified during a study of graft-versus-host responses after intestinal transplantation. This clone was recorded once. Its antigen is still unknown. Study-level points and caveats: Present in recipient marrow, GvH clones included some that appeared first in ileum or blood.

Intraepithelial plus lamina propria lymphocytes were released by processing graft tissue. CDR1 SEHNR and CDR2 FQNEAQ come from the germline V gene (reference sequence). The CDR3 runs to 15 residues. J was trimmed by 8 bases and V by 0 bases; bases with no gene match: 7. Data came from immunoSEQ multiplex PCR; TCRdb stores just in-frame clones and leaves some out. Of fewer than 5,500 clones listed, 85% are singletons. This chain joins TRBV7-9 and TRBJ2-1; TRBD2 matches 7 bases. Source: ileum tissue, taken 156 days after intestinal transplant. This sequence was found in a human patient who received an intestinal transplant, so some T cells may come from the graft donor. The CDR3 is CASSLAGGSSDEQFF. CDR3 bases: TGTGCCAGCAGCTTAGCGGGCGGGAGTAGCGATGAGCAGTTCTTC.